This TCR beta chain was identified during a study of blood T cell repertoires in COVID-19. Study as a whole: From T cells, B-cell-depleted T cells, or PBMCs came the material, which was cDNA or gDNA.

Germline V gene data show CDR1 as GTSNPN and CDR2 as SVGIG (reference sequence). V dropped 2 bases and J dropped 2 bases, with 7 bases sitting between them. The CDR3 runs 13 residues. TCRdb keeps only in-frame clones here, not all; method: immunoSEQ multiplex PCR. Of roughly 150,000 clones listed, less than 80% were seen once; the top ten hold 19%. The chain recombines TRBV30 with TRBJ1-5, with no clear D. This clonotype was sampled from a woman aged 65 to 85 in a cohort exposed to, infected with or recovered from COVID-19 (not recorded which). Sample: PBMCs or T cells enriched from blood (not recorded which). The CDR3 protein is CAWSFSGNQPQHF. CDR3 sequence (DNA): TGTGCCTGGAGTTTTTCGGGCAATCAGCCCCAGCATTTT.